These 18 T cell receptor beta chains originate from one sample sequenced in a study of a mutant IDH1 vaccine in newly diagnosed glioma. The time point denotes: week 47, end of study. Topical imiquimod was applied with each vaccine dose, which held 300 ug of mutant IDH1 20-mer peptide. These receptors are not linked to any known antigen. Measured with immunoSEQ multiplex PCR; TCRdb has only the in-frame clones, and not every one. Counted here are about 94,000 clones, roughly 91% occurring once; the ten biggest clones make up roughly 0.81%. Here the sequenced sample was PBMCs, taken from a glioma patient whose treatment included an IDH1 peptide vaccine. The receptors stem from a woman between 50 and 59 years old with glioma.

The rearrangement links TRBV5-1 to TRBJ1-1; D is undetermined. Deletions cut 0 bases from V and 11 bases from J, with 14 bases between. The CDR3 spans 13 residues. CDR1 and CDR2 from the germline V gene are SGHRS and YFSETQ. The CDR3 loop reads CASSLEVAGLAFF. CDR3 DNA: TGCGCCAGCAGCTTGGAGGTGGCGGGCTTGGCTTTCTTT.

This sequence joins TRBV6-1 and TRBJ2-6; TRBD2 matches at 14 bases. The CDR3 spans 18 residues. Trimming removed 10 bases from V and 0 bases from J; junction bases left unmatched: 8. Germline CDR1 reads MNHNS; CDR2 reads SASEGT. CDR3 DNA sequence: TGTGCCACCACTGAGACTAGCGGGAGGGCCTCTGGGGCCAACGTCCTGACTTTC. Encoded protein: CATTETSGRASGANVLTF.

This clone appeared once. This sequence joins TRBV5-4 and TRBJ2-5, with 12 bases that match TRBD2. There are 15 residues in the CDR3. The germline CDR1 and CDR2 sequences are SGHNT and YYREEE (reference sequence). Unmatched junction bases numbered 3, after V lost 4 bases and J lost 2 bases. The CDR3 loop is CASSPTSGRQETQYF. As DNA, the CDR3 is TGTGCCAGCAGCCCCACTAGCGGGAGGCAAGAGACCCAGTACTTC.

This clone was found once. The chain carries TRBV27 and TRBJ2-4; perhaps TRBD1 as D (7 bases). This CDR3 has 15 residues. V was pared by 6 bases and J by 0 bases, with 12 bases between. Germline V gene data show CDR1 as MNHEY and CDR2 as SMNVEV (reference sequence). The CDR3 DNA reads as TGTGCCAGCAGCAGGGGGGAACAAGCCAAAAACATTCAGTACTTC. As protein: CASSRGEQAKNIQYF.

This clone was seen more than once but under ten times. The V gene is TRBV5-1, the J gene TRBJ2-2; 9 bases line up with TRBD1. V was clipped by 4 bases and J by 3 bases; unmatched bases: 4. The CDR3 runs 15 residues. Germline CDR1 reads SGHRS; CDR2 reads YFSETQ. CDR3 bases: TGCGCCAGCAGCCCATGGACAGGGGACACCGGGGAGCTGTTTTTT. Residues: CASSPWTGDTGELFF.

J is TRBJ2-7 and V is TRBV5-8, with a possible D match to TRBD2 (7 bases). The CDR3 is 13 residues long. Trimming left V 5 bases short and J 3 bases short, with 12 bases between. The germline gives CDR1 SGHTS, CDR2 YDEGEE. The CDR3 spells CASRGEGDYEQYF. The DNA for the CDR3 is TGTGCCAGCAGAGGGGAGGGGGACTACGAGCAGTACTTC.

The CDR3: CAWSRGVTGDDEAFF. CDR3 in DNA: TGTGCCTGGAGTCGGGGAGTGACAGGGGACGATGAAGCTTTCTTT. The rearrangement uses TRBV30 and TRBJ1-1; 8 bases are a match to TRBD1. V lost 2 bases and J lost 7; bases outside the gene matches: 12. Germline assignment: CDR1 GTSNPN and CDR2 SVGIG (reference sequence). The CDR3 covers 15 residues.

This rearrangement joins TRBV11-3 to TRBJ2-1; 9 nucleotides align to TRBD1. The CDR3 spans 15 residues. Germline-derived CDR1 and CDR2 are SGHNT and YENEEA. The V and J ends lost 5 bases and 5 bases, in that order; junction bases with no gene match: 7. The DNA for the CDR3 is TGTGCCAGCAGCCCAGGACAGGGGTTCCACAATGAGCAGTTCTTC. The encoded protein is CASSPGQGFHNEQFF.

The V call is TRBV5-1, the J call TRBJ2-7; 10 bases fit TRBD2. Germline CDR1 is SGHRS and CDR2 is YFSETQ. The CDR3 has 15 amino acids. V lost 1 base and J lost 3; bases outside the gene matches: 4. The CDR3 DNA reads as TGCGCCAGCAGCTTGACTAGCGGGGTTGTCTACGAGCAGTACTTC. Residues: CASSLTSGVVYEQYF.

The chain employs TRBV7-2 and TRBJ2-7; D may be TRBD2 (6 bases). The CDR3 spans 15 residues. Trimming took 3 bases from V and 2 from J, leaving 14 bases between them. Germline CDR1 is SGHTA and CDR2 is FQGNSA. CDR3 protein: CASSFPQRAPYEQYF. The CDR3 bases are TGTGCCAGCAGCTTTCCCCAGCGGGCGCCCTACGAGCAGTACTTC.

This chain links TRBV28 with TRBJ2-2; the match to TRBD1 covers 9 bases. The junction had 5 bases not matched to a gene; V was cut back by 4 bases and J by 5 bases. This CDR3 has 15 residues. The germline CDR1 and CDR2 sequences are MDHEN and SYDVKM. CDR3: CASSSSGTGTGELFF. The CDR3 DNA follows: TGTGCCAGCAGTTCCTCCGGGACAGGGACCGGGGAGCTGTTTTTT.

The gene calls are TRBV5-8 and TRBJ2-7; TRBD1 might be the D (5 bases). CDR1 is SGHTS, CDR2 YDEGEE, per germline. This CDR3 region has 15 residues. The germline V and J ends were trimmed by 4 bases and 2 bases, with 16 bases remaining between them. The CDR3 loop is CASSPFRDHAYEQYF. The CDR3 region has the DNA TGTGCCAGCAGCCCCTTCAGGGATCACGCCTACGAGCAGTACTTC. The entire variable domain, with the rest obtained from reference TRBV5-8 and TRBJ2-7, is as follows: EAGVTQSPTHLIKTRGQQATLRCSPISGHTSVYWYQQALGLGLQFLLWYDEGEERNRGNFPPRFSGRQFPNYSSELNVNALELEDSALYLCASSPFRDHAYEQYFGPGTRLTVT.

This clone was found once. The CDR3 DNA reads TGTGCCAGCAGTGATGCCGGGGGCGGAAAAGAGACCCAGTACTTC. Amino acid sequence: CASSDAGGGKETQYF. The rearrangement joins TRBV2 to TRBJ2-5; perhaps D is TRBD1 or TRBD2 (6 bases each). This CDR3 is built from 15 residues. Deletions cut 3 bases from V and 3 bases from J, with 14 bases between. Germline V gene data show CDR1 as SNHLY and CDR2 as FYNNEI.

This chain links TRBV5-6 with TRBJ1-2; the match to TRBD1 covers 11 bases. The CDR3 is 16 residues long. V dropped 3 bases and J dropped 0; count of bases not matched to a gene: 4. Germline-derived CDR1 and CDR2 are SGHDT and YYEEEE. CDR3 in DNA: TGTGCCAGCAGCTCTCCGGACAGGGGGCCTAACTATGGCTACACCTTC. Protein: CASSSPDRGPNYGYTF.

The chain uses TRBV29-1 and TRBJ1-3; TRBD1 matches 7 bases. In germline, CDR1 is SQVTM, CDR2 ANQGSEA. J lost 4 bases, V lost 7 bases, and 7 bases had no gene match. The CDR3 runs to 13 residues. The CDR3 here is CSGRGGEGNTIYF. CDR3 DNA: TGCAGCGGGCGAGGGGGCGAAGGAAACACCATATATTTT.

The rearrangement joins TRBV27 to TRBJ2-7, with 9 bases identical to TRBD1. The V and J ends lost 4 bases and 7 bases, in that order; junction bases with no gene match: 8. This CDR3 comprises 14 residues. Germline V gene sequence: CDR1 MNHEY, CDR2 SMNVEV (reference sequence). CDR3 sequence (DNA): TGTGCCAGCAGTTCTCCCACCGGGACAGGGGAGCAGTACTTC. Residues: CASSSPTGTGEQYF.

This chain uses TRBV18 with TRBJ1-6; TRBD1 matches at 7 bases. The germline gives CDR1 KGHSH, CDR2 LQKENI. The length of the CDR3 is 16 residues. J lost 4 bases, V lost 3 bases, and 6 bases had no gene match. CDR3 DNA: TGTGCCAGCTCACCTAGGGACAGATTTTATAATTCACCCCTCCACTTT. Protein: CASSPRDRFYNSPLHF.

The gene calls are TRBV6-5 and TRBJ2-5; maybe TRBD1 (5 bases). V lost 8 bases, J lost 4 bases, and 11 bases lay in between. CDR3 length: 12 amino acids. Per germline, CDR1 MNHEY and CDR2 SVGAGI. CDR3 region: CASAAGLETQYF. CDR3 sequence (DNA): TGTGCCAGCGCCGCAGGGTTAGAGACCCAGTACTTC.